These T cell receptor beta chains were read from a single sample in a study of shared clonotypes between healthy human individuals. TCRdb's copy holds only in-frame clones and misses some; the assay was immunoSEQ multiplex PCR. Here the sample spans about 580,000 clones, 98% being singletons. Sequencing was carried out using naive CD8+ T cells sorted from blood. The receptors shown here come from a man aged 25-45 years in good health. Each CDR3 is given with its conserved first and last residue. D genes are given only for firm matches. Size is omitted from some rows. Given values are once, few, many or a class for expanded clones.

j_call	v_call	d_call	clone_size	cdr3_nt	cdr3_aa
TRBJ2-1	TRBV4-2	NA	NA	TGTGCCAGCAGCCCCGGTAGGGGCTCCTACAATGAGCAGTTCTTC	CASSPGRGSYNEQFF
TRBJ2-5	TRBV27	TRBD2	NA	TGTGCCAGCAGTCCCCACACTAGCGGGAGGCGGGAGACCCAGTACTTC	CASSPHTSGRRETQYF
TRBJ2-7	TRBV6-1	NA	NA	TGTGCCAGCTCCTCGGCAGGCGACTACGAGCAGTACTTC	CASSSAGDYEQYF
TRBJ2-2	TRBV9	TRBD2	NA	TGTGCCAGCAGCGGTACTAGCGGGAGCTTTCTCGGGGAGCTGTTTTTT	CASSGTSGSFLGELFF
TRBJ2-7	TRBV6-1	NA	NA	TGTGCCAGCAGTGGGATATCGGAGGGGCATACCTACGAGCAGTACTTC	CASSGISEGHTYEQYF
TRBJ2-2	TRBV10-3	NA	NA	TGTGCCACCAAGGACAGTGCCGCCGGGGAGCTGTTTTTT	CATKDSAAGELFF
TRBJ1-5	TRBV27	NA	NA	TGTGCCAGCAGTTTCTGGGGGGGTCAGCCCCAGCATTTT	CASSFWGGQPQHF
TRBJ1-2	TRBV10-2	NA	NA	TGCGCCAGCAGCGACAGCGCGTCCTATGGCTACACCTTC	CASSDSASYGYTF
TRBJ2-1	TRBV9	NA	NA	TGTGCCAGCAGCTGGCGGGAAGACTACAATGAGCAGTTCTTC	CASSWREDYNEQFF
TRBJ2-1	TRBV29-1	NA	NA	TGCAGCGTTGGCGATGGGGGGAATGAGCAGTTCTTC	CSVGDGGNEQFF
TRBJ2-3	TRBV4-1	TRBD2	NA	TGCGCCAGCAGCCAAGACCTGACTAGCGGGAGCACAGATACGCAGTATTTT	CASSQDLTSGSTDTQYF
TRBJ1-2	TRBV9	NA	NA	TGTGCCAGCAGCTATGGACTATCTGGCTACACCTTC	CASSYGLSGYTF
TRBJ1-2	TRBV6-1	NA	NA	TGTGCCAGCACCAAAGGGGGGAGGGGCTATGGCTACACCTTC	CASTKGGRGYGYTF
TRBJ2-3	TRBV6-1	NA	once	TGTGCCAGCAGTGACAGGATCAGCACAGATACGCAGTATTTT	CASSDRISTDTQYF
TRBJ1-1	TRBV15	NA	once	TGTGCCACCAGCAGATATGAGGGCGCTGAAGCTTTCTTT	CATSRYEGAEAFF
TRBJ1-5	TRBV4-1	NA	NA	TGCGCCAGCAGCCAAGTAGCCATTAGGGAAGATCAGCCCCAGCATTTT	CASSQVAIREDQPQHF
TRBJ1-2	TRBV19	NA	once	TGTGCCAGTAACCATAAAGGAGGCGGCTGGGATGGCTACACCTTC	CASNHKGGGWDGYTF
TRBJ2-7	TRBV19	TRBD1	NA	TGTGCCAGTAGTAGGACAGGGGCCACCTACGAGCAGTACTTC	CASSRTGATYEQYF
TRBJ2-7	TRBV27	NA	NA	TGTGCCAGCAGTTGGGGCAGCGAGCAGTACTTC	CASSWGSEQYF
TRBJ2-7	TRBV4-3	NA	NA	TGCGCCAGCAGCCAAGATGGCAGGAGCTACGAGCAGTACTTC	CASSQDGRSYEQYF
TRBJ1-1	TRBV29-1	NA	NA	TGCAGCGTTGAAGAGGGGGGATTGAACACTGAAGCTTTCTTT	CSVEEGGLNTEAFF
TRBJ2-1	TRBV5-1	NA	NA	TGCGCCAGCCTAGGGGGCAATGAGCAGTTCTTC	CASLGGNEQFF
TRBJ2-3	TRBV29-1	TRBD2	once	TGCAGCGTTAGGGGACTAGCGGACCCCTATACGCAGTATTTT	CSVRGLADPYTQYF
TRBJ2-1	TRBV7-6	NA	NA	TGTGCCAGCAGCCCCCTTGCGAGCTACAATGAGCAGTTCTTC	CASSPLASYNEQFF
TRBJ2-7	TRBV27	NA	NA	TGTGCCAGCAGTTTGGGGCGGAGCTCCTACGAGCAGTACTTC	CASSLGRSSYEQYF
TRBJ2-1	TRBV29-1	NA	once	TGCAGCGTTGAAGGACACTCCCTCTTC	CSVEGHSLF
TRBJ2-4	TRBV5-6	TRBD2	NA	TGTGCCAGCAGCTTAGAACTAGCGGTAGCCAAAAACATTCAGTACTTC	CASSLELAVAKNIQYF
TRBJ2-2	TRBV19	TRBD1	NA	TGTGCCAGTAGTCTTGAGGGACAGGGAATCGGGGAGCTGTTTTTT	CASSLEGQGIGELFF
TRBJ2-1	TRBV6-1	NA	NA	TGTGCCAGCCGAGGTCATAGTAGCTCCTACAATGAGCAGTTCTTC	CASRGHSSSYNEQFF